These 27 T cell receptor beta chains came from one sample sequenced in a study of blood T cell repertoires in COVID-19. Clones were sequenced by immunoSEQ multiplex PCR, and TCRdb holds only the in-frame ones, with some missing. The repertoire includes about 140,000 clones, more than 80% of them detected once, and approximately 1.6% sits in the top ten. The specimen was PBMCs or T cells enriched from blood (not recorded which). The receptors derive from a young woman who had been exposed to COVID-19.

The chain joins TRBV3-1 (or the pseudogene TRBV3-2) to TRBJ1-4; 9 nucleotides align to TRBD1. CDR3 length equals 16 residues. The V and J ends lost 4 bases and 7 bases, in that order; junction bases with no gene match: 10. Germline V gives CDR1 LGHDT, CDR2 YNNKEL (reference sequence). The CDR3 DNA reads TGTGCCAGCAGCCCCCTCGCGGGACAGGGTAGTGAAAAACTGTTTTTT. Translating it yields CASSPLAGQGSEKLFF.

The rearrangement links TRBV3-1 (or the pseudogene TRBV3-2) to TRBJ1-2; 9 positions match TRBD1. V shed 4 bases and J 6 bases; nucleotides not matched to a gene: 0. Germline CDR1 is LGHDT and CDR2 is YNNKEL (reference sequence). The length of the CDR3 is 12 residues. CDR3 nucleotides: TGTGCCAGCAGCCGGGACAGGGATGGCTACACCTTC. Protein: CASSRDRDGYTF.

A word on this clone: In the same sample, other DNA sequences code for this CDR3. The V and J genes are TRBV4-3 and TRBJ2-7; TRBD1 agrees at 8 bases. V lost 1 base, J lost 7 bases, and 6 bases stayed unmatched. Germline CDR1 is LGHNA and CDR2 is YSLEER. The CDR3 extends over 14 amino acids. The CDR3 region has the DNA TGCGCCAGCAGCCAAGTGGCAGGGGGCTATGAGCAGTACTTC. Translating gives CASSQVAGGYEQYF.

CDR3 bases: TGTGCCAGCCACTGGACAATTTCTTCTGGAAACACCATATATTTT. Amino acids: CASHWTISSGNTIYF. V gene TRBV6-4 combines with J gene TRBJ1-3, with D tentatively TRBD1 (5 bases). V was cut by 8 bases and J by 1 base, with 15 bases left in between. The length of the CDR3 is 15 residues. Germline-derived CDR1 and CDR2 are MRHNA and SNTAGT.

This clone was detected only once. V is TRBV30 and J is TRBJ1-4; TRBD1 matches 7 bases. V was clipped by 2 bases and J by 3 bases; unmatched bases: 3. Germline values: CDR1 GTSNPN, CDR2 SVGIG (reference sequence). The CDR3 has 14 residues. CDR3 DNA sequence: TGTGCCTGGAGTTCCGGGACAGCTAATGAAAAACTGTTTTTT. As protein: CAWSSGTANEKLFF.

The chain has TRBV7-3 and TRBJ1-1, with 9 bases that match TRBD1. This CDR3 region has 15 residues. Per the germline V gene, CDR1 is SGHTA and CDR2 is FQGTGA. The ends lost 2 bases at V and 3 bases at J; junction bases unmatched: 4. CDR3: CASSLEGQGYTEAFF. The CDR3, as DNA: TGTGCCAGCAGCTTAGAGGGACAGGGTTACACTGAAGCTTTCTTT.

The genes are TRBV21-1 and TRBJ1-4; the listed D gene, TRBD1, was not tested against the DNA. TRBV21-1 is recorded as a pseudogene. CDR3 size: 14 residues. CDR3 bases: TGTGCCAGCAGCCCTCGGACAGGTGGAGAAAAACTGTTTTTT. Translating gives CASSPRTGGEKLFF.

The chain recombines TRBV30 with TRBJ1-6; 8 nucleotides agree with TRBD1. Germline trimming cut 3 bases from V and 7 bases from J; bases unmatched to any gene: 5. Germline lookup yields CDR1 GTSNPN and CDR2 SVGIG (reference sequence). The CDR3 loop spans 14 amino acids. The CDR3 sequence is CAWSLGQGNSPLHF. DNA for the CDR3: TGTGCCTGGAGCCTTGGACAGGGAAATTCACCCCTCCACTTT. Based on the CDR3 plus reference TRBV30 and TRBJ1-6, the full variable domain is SQTIHQWPATLVQPVGSPLSLECTVEGTSNPNLYWYRQAAGRGLQLLFYSVGIGQISSEVPQNLSASRPQDRQFILSSKKLLLSDSGFYLCAWSLGQGNSPLHFGNGTRLTVT.

The gene calls are TRBV11-2 and TRBJ2-3; 9 bases fit TRBD2. J lost 6 bases, V lost 8 bases, and 9 bases had no gene match. Germline V CDR1 and CDR2: SGHAT, FQNNGV. CDR3 length equals 14 residues. The CDR3 protein is CASSLAGDWDTQYF. CDR3 nucleotides: TGTGCCAGCTCCTTAGCGGGAGACTGGGATACGCAGTATTTT.

The V call is TRBV5-1, the J call TRBJ2-1; perhaps TRBD1 as D (5 bases). The CDR3 consists of 14 residues. Germline V CDR1 and CDR2: SGHRS, YFSETQ. V was cut by 4 bases and J by 2 bases, with 10 bases left in between. DNA of the CDR3: TGCGCCAGCAGCCTAATGACAGCCTACAATGAGCAGTTCTTC. This encodes CASSLMTAYNEQFF. The whole variable domain, remainder taken from reference TRBV5-1 and TRBJ2-1, is KAGVTQTPRYLIKTRGQQVTLSCSPISGHRSVSWYQQTPGQGLQFLFEYFSETQRNKGNFPGRFSGRQFSNSRSEMNVSTLELGDSALYLCASSLMTAYNEQFFGPGTRLTVL.

This chain joins TRBV10-2 and TRBJ2-7; D is unresolved. Trimming took 4 bases from V and 0 from J, leaving 4 bases between them. Germline CDR1 and CDR2: WSHSY and SAAADI. CDR3 length equals 12 residues. CDR3 nucleotides: TGCGCCAGCAGTGTCAGCTCCTACGAGCAGTACTTC. The encoded protein is CASSVSSYEQYF.

The chain is built from TRBV24-1 and TRBJ2-5, with a possible D match to TRBD1 (6 bases). The germline V gene has CDR1 KGHDR and CDR2 SFDVKD. V dropped 3 bases and J dropped 2 bases, with 12 bases sitting between them. This CDR3 is 15 amino acids long. The CDR3, as DNA: TGTGCCACCAGTGATCCCCGGACAGCTCAAGAGACCCAGTACTTC. The encoded protein is CATSDPRTAQETQYF.

This chain uses TRBV25-1 with TRBJ2-7, with 7 bases identical to TRBD2. In germline, CDR1 is MGHDK, CDR2 SYGVNS. This CDR3 comprises 14 residues. Trimming took 4 bases from V and 2 from J; bases not matched to a gene: 5. The CDR3 DNA sequence: TGTGCCAGCAGTGGGTGGGAGGGCACCTACGAGCAGTACTTC. Translation: CASSGWEGTYEQYF.

This clone was observed once. The genes are TRBV6-5 and TRBJ2-7; 9 nucleotides align to TRBD1. Per the germline V gene, CDR1 is MNHEY and CDR2 is SVGAGI. This CDR3 has 16 residues. V gave up 0 bases and J gave up 1 base; unmatched junction bases: 4. The DNA for the CDR3 is TGTGCCAGCAGTTACTCGGGGACAGGGTTTTCCTACGAGCAGTACTTC. Amino acids: CASSYSGTGFSYEQYF.

The rearrangement joins TRBV29-1 to TRBJ1-1, with 8 bases lining up with TRBD1. CDR3 length: 13 residues. The V segment lost 5 bases and the J segment 4 bases; nucleotides outside the gene matches: 6. Germline values: CDR1 SQVTM, CDR2 ANQGSEA. The CDR3 loop reads CSVCRGRGTEAFF. The CDR3 DNA reads as TGCAGCGTTTGCAGGGGGCGAGGCACTGAAGCTTTCTTT.

The J gene is TRBJ2-1, the V gene TRBV3-1 (or the pseudogene TRBV3-2); D is undetermined. The germline V gene encodes CDR1 LGHDT and CDR2 YNNKEL (reference sequence). Trimming cost V 8 bases and J 8 bases, with 19 bases left between them. The CDR3 contains 14 residues. The DNA of the CDR3 is TGTGCCAGCGGTCCCGAGATGGGCTGGCATGAGCAGTTCTTC. Translating gives CASGPEMGWHEQFF.

The CDR3 bases are TGTGCCAGCAGCTCGTTTAGCACAGATACGCAGTATTTT. Translated: CASSSFSTDTQYF. The V call is TRBV7-9, the J call TRBJ2-3, with no clear D. Germline-derived CDR1 and CDR2 are SEHNR and FQNEAQ (reference sequence). The germline V and J ends were trimmed by 4 bases and 0 bases, with 5 bases remaining between them. The CDR3 length is 13 residues.

The chain couples TRBV4-1 to TRBJ1-6; the match to TRBD1 covers 9 bases. The germline V gene encodes CDR1 MGHRA and CDR2 YSYEKL. With 3 bases clipped from V and 7 bases from J, the junction kept 7 bases outside the gene matches. The CDR3 runs 16 residues. In DNA form, the CDR3 reads TGCGCCAGCAGCCAGCCGGGACAGGGTTTGAATTCACCCCTCCACTTT. This sequence encodes CASSQPGQGLNSPLHF.

The chain employs TRBV7-2 and TRBJ1-2; D uncertain. The CDR3 is 15 amino acids. V shed 3 bases and J shed 4 bases, with 15 bases lying between them. Germline CDR1 reads SGHTA; CDR2 reads FQGNSA. The CDR3 spells CASSFSHTDFYGYTF. CDR3 DNA: TGTGCCAGCAGCTTCTCTCATACCGACTTCTATGGCTACACCTTC.

The chain combines TRBV7-8 with TRBJ2-5, with 12 positions matching TRBD2. Germline loops: CDR1 SGHVS, CDR2 FQNEAQ. The V and J ends lost 6 bases and 2 bases, in that order; junction bases with no gene match: 4. The CDR3 length is 15 residues. CDR3 region: CASRGTSGPQETQYF. CDR3 nucleotide sequence: TGTGCCAGCAGGGGGACTAGCGGGCCTCAAGAGACCCAGTACTTC.

The chain couples TRBV3-1 (or the pseudogene TRBV3-2) to TRBJ1-2; 9 nucleotides align to TRBD1. The V segment lost 1 base and the J segment 7 bases; nucleotides outside the gene matches: 4. Germline CDR1 LGHDT, CDR2 YNNKEL (reference sequence). This CDR3 region has 14 residues. This CDR3 reads CASSQGRTGVGYTF. For the CDR3, the DNA is TGTGCCAGCAGCCAAGGGCGGACAGGGGTTGGCTACACCTTC.

This chain joins TRBV7-8 and TRBJ1-1; no clear D. Looked up from germline, CDR1 is SGHVS and CDR2 is FQNEAQ. The V gene lost 5 bases and the J gene lost 3 bases, with 16 bases spanning the gap. The CDR3 loop spans 15 amino acids. This chain's CDR3 is CASSPRVGLDTEAFF. Here the CDR3 DNA reads TGTGCCAGCAGCCCGCGGGTGGGTTTAGACACTGAAGCTTTCTTT.

This chain links TRBV2 with TRBJ1-1; D unclear. Germline V gene sequence: CDR1 SNHLY, CDR2 FYNNEI. Deletions cut 0 bases from V and 1 base from J, with 12 bases between. The CDR3 covers 16 residues. The CDR3: CASSEAQAPENTEAFF. The DNA of the CDR3 is TGTGCCAGCAGTGAAGCGCAGGCCCCGGAGAACACTGAAGCTTTCTTT. The complete variable domain, with remaining parts taken from reference TRBV2 and TRBJ1-1, reads EPEVTQTPSHQVTQMGQEVILRCVPISNHLYFYWYRQILGQKVEFLVSFYNNEISEKSEIFDDQFSVERPDGSNFTLKIRSTKLEDSAMYFCASSEAQAPENTEAFFGQGTRLTVV.

The chain couples TRBV29-1 to TRBJ2-5; the match to TRBD2 covers 12 bases. Germline CDR1 is SQVTM and CDR2 is ANQGSEA. V trimming: 6 bases; J trimming: 5 bases; junction bases outside the gene matches: 1. CDR3 size: 12 residues. The CDR3 reads CSVGTSGETQYF. The CDR3 DNA follows: TGCAGCGTGGGGACTAGCGGGGAGACCCAGTACTTC.

The count of this clone is one. The gene calls are TRBV10-3 and TRBJ2-1, with TRBD2 matching 8 bases. CDR3 length: 18 amino acids. V shed 4 bases, J shed 5 bases, and the junction held 16 bases outside the gene matches. The germline V gene encodes CDR1 ENHRY and CDR2 SYGVKD. CDR3 coding DNA: TGTGCCATCAGTGGAGGCGGCGCGGTACTAGCGGTGAACAATGAGCAGTTCTTC. This codes for CAISGGGAVLAVNNEQFF.

The chain combines TRBV4-2 with TRBJ2-7, with 11 nucleotides matching TRBD1. The CDR3 loop spans 15 amino acids. With V trimmed by 4 bases and J by 4 bases, 6 bases remained unmatched. In germline, CDR1 is LGHNA, CDR2 YNFKEQ. The CDR3 loop reads CASSPGQGARYEQYF. As DNA, the CDR3 is TGTGCCAGCAGCCCAGGACAGGGGGCGCGATACGAGCAGTACTTC.

The chain employs TRBV6-4 and TRBJ2-3; 11 nucleotides agree with TRBD2. CDR1 MRHNA and CDR2 SNTAGT come from the germline V gene. The CDR3 runs to 17 residues. Germline trimming cut 0 bases from V and 3 bases from J; bases unmatched to any gene: 5. The DNA of the CDR3 is TGTGCCAGCAGTGACTCCACTAGCGGGAGTGGAACAGATACGCAGTATTTT. Translating gives CASSDSTSGSGTDTQYF.